One sample yielded the 11 T cell receptor beta chains listed below, sequenced in a study of T-cell reconstitution after alpha-beta-depleted transplantation in children. Unique molecular identifiers were built into the TCRbeta library. TCRdb processed the PCR reads anew with MiXCR; each CDR3 protein has one entry. The repertoire holds about 1,000,000 distinct CDR3 sequences, with roughly 29% as singletons. Source: PBMCs, mostly from graft donor cells, taken 360 days after TCRalphabeta/CD19-depleted stem cell transplant. These TCRs come from a boy under two years old who had a stem cell transplant for SCID, so the T cells may come from the graft donor.

This clonotype has more than one count but fewer than ten. This chain joins TRBV29-1 and TRBJ1-1; D may be TRBD1 (6 bases). CDR1 and CDR2 from the germline V gene are SQVTM and ANQGSEA. Trimming took off 7 bases at V and 1 base at J, with 19 bases between the two ends. The CDR3 loop spans 15 amino acids. CDR3 in DNA: TGCAGCGCCCGAAGGGGAGGGACAACGAACACTGAAGCTTTCTTT. Its protein is CSARRGGTTNTEAFF.

The chain has TRBV4-3 and TRBJ1-2; D not resolved. V was clipped by 0 bases and J by 3 bases, with 8 bases between them. Germline values: CDR1 LGHNA, CDR2 YSLEER. This CDR3 is built from 14 residues. CDR3 nucleotide sequence: TGCGCCAGCAGCCAAGATAGGAGGGACTATGGCTACACCTTC. This codes for CASSQDRRDYGYTF.

The chain recombines TRBV10-3 with TRBJ2-7; TRBD1 is a possible D gene (6 bases). Germline CDR1 reads ENHRY; CDR2 reads SYGVKD. Trimming stripped 11 bases from V and 3 bases from J, with 11 bases between. The CDR3 consists of 11 residues. The CDR3 protein is CAVGAGYEQYF. CDR3 DNA sequence: TGTGCCGTGGGGGCGGGCTACGAGCAGTACTTC.

The J gene is TRBJ2-1, the V gene TRBV6-4; TRBD2 might be the D (6 bases). The CDR3 has 15 amino acids. Germline loops: CDR1 MRHNA, CDR2 SNTAGT. V lost 6 bases and J lost 3, with 15 bases in between. The CDR3 is CASSRSGVGYNEQFF. The CDR3 DNA reads TGTGCCAGCAGCCGTTCGGGGGTTGGCTACAATGAGCAGTTCTTC.

The chain joins TRBV12-3 or TRBV12-4 to TRBJ2-3; 8 bases match TRBD2. With V trimmed by 5 bases and J by 4 bases, 2 bases remained unmatched. The CDR3 runs 13 residues. In nucleotides, the CDR3 is TGTGCCAGCAGTCAACTAGCGGCAGATACGCAGTATTTT. Protein sequence: CASSQLAADTQYF.

This clonotype was detected a few times. This chain links TRBV10-3 with TRBJ2-2; D may be TRBD1 or TRBD2 (6 bases each). The V and J ends lost 3 bases and 4 bases respectively, with 12 bases between them. The CDR3 is 15 residues long. CDR1 is ENHRY and CDR2 is SYGVKD in the germline V gene. The DNA for the CDR3 is TGTGCCATCAGTGACCGGGGGCCGGGCACCGGGGAGCTGTTTTTT. Translation gives CAISDRGPGTGELFF.

This CDR3 reads CASSKPGTGVLDTQYF. CDR3 nucleotide sequence: TGCGCCAGCAGCAAACCAGGGACAGGGGTCTTGGATACGCAGTATTTT. This chain links TRBV4-1 with TRBJ2-3; TRBD1 matches at 10 bases. This CDR3 has 16 residues. Germline V CDR1 and CDR2: MGHRA, YSYEKL. V lost 5 bases to trimming and J lost 6 bases; unmatched junction nucleotides: 11.

This clonotype turned up a few times. The gene calls are TRBV5-1 and TRBJ1-1; 9 nucleotides match TRBD1. Germline V gene sequence: CDR1 SGHRS, CDR2 YFSETQ. This CDR3 contains 16 residues. The ends lost 2 bases at V and 1 base at J; junction bases unmatched: 6. This CDR3 is CASSFRTGVSNTEAFF. The DNA of the CDR3 is TGCGCCAGCAGCTTCCGGACAGGGGTGTCGAACACTGAAGCTTTCTTT.

The rearrangement joins TRBV7-6 to TRBJ1-1; D is unresolved. The CDR3 contains 23 residues. Trimming cost V 1 base and J 1 base, with 34 bases left between them. Germline V lookup: CDR1 SGHVS, CDR2 FNYEAQ. CDR3 DNA: TGTGCCAGCAGCTTAGGTCTGGACCCTTTTCGGGAATTCCTCTTCTGGGGGAACACTGAAGCTTTCTTT. It yields the protein CASSLGLDPFREFLFWGNTEAFF.

This clonotype was recorded a few times. The J gene is TRBJ2-3, the V gene TRBV12-3 or TRBV12-4; 8 bases line up with TRBD2. The CDR3 has 15 amino acids. J was trimmed by 5 bases and V by 7 bases; bases with no gene match: 11. The CDR3 nucleotides read TGTGCCAGCACCTCTACGGGGGGGCGGCGAGATACGCAGTATTTT. Its translation: CASTSTGGRRDTQYF.

The chain combines TRBV20-1 with TRBJ1-1, with D perhaps TRBD1 (6 bases). The length of the CDR3 is 14 residues. Germline loops: CDR1 DFQATT, CDR2 SNEGSKA (reference sequence). The V gene lost 3 bases and the J gene lost 1 base, with 12 bases spanning the gap. The CDR3 protein is CSASGGLENTEAFF. CDR3 DNA: TGCAGTGCTAGTGGGGGGCTTGAGAACACTGAAGCTTTCTTT.